This TCR beta chain is drawn from a study of T-cell memory formation after mild COVID-19. Losses at the gene ends were 2 bases for V and 3 bases for J; bases not matched to a gene: 10. This CDR3 has 17 residues. Germline-derived CDR1 and CDR2 are SGHDT and YYEEEE. TCRdb reanalysed the 5' RACE reads using MiXCR and keeps one entry per CDR3 protein. The sample records 450,000 or so distinct CDR3 sequences, about 19% being singletons. This clonotype has only a few counts. Sequencing was performed on PBMCs or a T cell subset sorted from them (not recorded which). The origin of this receptor is an adult woman who had mild COVID-19 (a few samples of this study predate the infection). Cell type and time point are not known. This sequence joins TRBV5-6 and TRBJ2-5, with 10 nucleotides matching TRBD2. The CDR3 DNA reads as TGTGCCAGCAGCTTCGACACAATAGCGGGAGGAAAAGAGACCCAGTACTTC. It yields the protein CASSFDTIAGGKETQYF.